Listed here are 18 T cell receptor beta chains from one sample, sequenced in a study of T cell repertoires in cytomegalovirus infection. Their target antigens are unknown. TCRdb re-called the reads with MiXCR, one entry per CDR3 protein. This table has about 770,000 distinct CDR3 sequences, under 35% appearing once. The input for sequencing was cultured CD8+ T cells from PBMCs, taken from culture after CMV antigen stimulation. All receptors come from a human donor in good health (CMV status not recorded). Some clones in this sample may be carry-over from other donors' samples.

This clonotype was found a few times. The chain couples TRBV4-1 to TRBJ2-6; D is possibly TRBD1 (5 bases). The CDR3 sequence is 16 residues long. Trimming removed 3 bases from V and 2 bases from J, with 11 bases in between. CDR1 is MGHRA, CDR2 YSYEKL, per germline. As DNA, the CDR3 is TGCGCCAGCAGCCACCCGTTAGGGGCTGGGGCCAACGTCCTGACTTTC. Protein product: CASSHPLGAGANVLTF.

The chain uses TRBV2 and TRBJ2-7; D is perhaps TRBD1 (6 bases). Trimming cost V 6 bases and J 4 bases, with 10 bases left between them. The CDR3 spans 12 residues. Germline V lookup: CDR1 SNHLY, CDR2 FYNNEI. The CDR3 sequence: CASSPQGYEQYV. The CDR3 bases are TGTGCCAGCAGCCCACAGGGATACGAGCAGTACGTC.

V usage is TRBV7-6 and J usage is TRBJ2-2; the match to TRBD2 covers 9 bases. The J segment lost 7 bases and the V segment lost 5 bases, leaving 11 bases of the junction unmatched. This CDR3 contains 16 residues. The germline V gene has CDR1 SGHVS and CDR2 FNYEAQ. This CDR3 reads CASSPASSGVVGELFF. For the CDR3, the DNA is TGTGCCAGCAGCCCGGCTTCTAGCGGGGTCGTCGGGGAGCTGTTTTTT. The entire variable domain, with the rest obtained from reference TRBV7-6 and TRBJ2-2, is as follows: GAGVSQSPRYKVTKRGQDVALRCDPISGHVSLYWYRQALGQGPEFLTYFNYEAQQDKSGLPNDRFSAERPEGSISTLTIQRTEQRDSAMYRCASSPASSGVVGELFFGEGSRLTVL.

At least ten counts were recorded for this clonotype. The chain links TRBV7-8 to TRBJ2-1; 11 bases match TRBD2. J was trimmed by 3 bases and V by 6 bases; bases with no gene match: 10. Per the germline V gene, CDR1 is SGHVS and CDR2 is FQNEAQ. The CDR3 is 17 amino acids. CDR3 sequence: CASRPTASGGYYNEQFF. The CDR3 nucleotides are TGTGCCAGCAGACCCACGGCTAGCGGGGGGTACTACAATGAGCAGTTCTTC.

There are a few counts of this clonotype. This rearrangement joins TRBV29-1 to TRBJ2-2; a weak D match, TRBD1 (5 bases). The CDR3 has 13 amino acids. Trimming removed 4 bases at V and 3 bases at J, with 9 bases between. CDR1 and CDR2 (germline): SQVTM, ANQGSEA. CDR3 sequence reads: CSVVLGDTGELFF. In nucleotides, the CDR3 is TGCAGCGTTGTATTAGGGGACACCGGGGAGCTGTTTTTT.

This clonotype turned up a few times. The V call is TRBV6-5, the J call TRBJ2-3; tentative D call: TRBD2 (6 bases). V was pared by 2 bases and J by 4 bases, with 10 bases between. CDR1 is MNHEY, CDR2 SVGAGI, per germline. CDR3 length equals 14 residues. Here the CDR3 reads CASSYGGEADTQYF. The CDR3 bases are TGTGCCAGCAGTTACGGTGGGGAGGCAGATACGCAGTATTTT.

The chain couples TRBV6-5 to TRBJ2-7, with TRBD2 as a possible D gene (5 bases). The CDR3 covers 15 residues. CDR1 MNHEY and CDR2 SVGAGI come from the germline V gene. V lost 0 bases and J 2 bases, leaving 11 bases between the germline ends. CDR3 coding DNA: TGTGCCAGCAGTTACTCCCCGGGGATCGCCTACGAGCAGTACTTC. It encodes CASSYSPGIAYEQYF.

The J gene is TRBJ2-1, the V gene TRBV28; 9 positions match TRBD1. The CDR3 spans 15 residues. V trimming: 2 bases; J trimming: 7 bases; junction bases outside the gene matches: 6. Per the germline V gene, CDR1 is MDHEN and CDR2 is SYDVKM. DNA of the CDR3: TGTGCCAGCAGTTTAAAGACAGGGGGGCCGAATGAGCAGTTCTTC. Translating gives CASSLKTGGPNEQFF.

The chain couples TRBV19 to TRBJ2-1, with D hard to call. Deletions cut 3 bases from V and 2 bases from J, with 14 bases between. Germline V gives CDR1 LNHDA, CDR2 SQIVND (reference sequence). The CDR3 covers 16 residues. The CDR3 is CASSMYSGLPYNEQFF. The CDR3 nucleotides are TGTGCCAGTAGTATGTATTCGGGCCTACCCTACAATGAGCAGTTCTTC.

There are a few counts of this clonotype. The chain is built from TRBV28 and TRBJ2-6; possibly TRBD1 or TRBD2 for D (6 bases each). The CDR3 spans 15 residues. Per the germline V gene, CDR1 is MDHEN and CDR2 is SYDVKM. The V and J ends lost 5 bases and 4 bases respectively, with 12 bases between them. The CDR3 protein is CASSERGDGANVLTF. The CDR3 region has the DNA TGTGCCAGCAGTGAAAGGGGGGACGGGGCCAACGTCCTGACTTTC.

This clonotype was seen many times. The genes are TRBV7-2 and TRBJ1-6; weak D call: TRBD1 (6 bases). Germline V lookup: CDR1 SGHTA, CDR2 FQGNSA. This CDR3 spans 17 amino acids. V lost 2 bases and J 6 bases, leaving 17 bases between the germline ends. The chain's CDR3 is CASSLKVWGQGNSPLHF. Here the CDR3 DNA reads TGTGCCAGCAGCTTAAAGGTCTGGGGGCAGGGTAATTCACCCCTCCACTTT.

This chain links TRBV3-1 with TRBJ1-5; D may be TRBD1 (6 bases). This CDR3 has 18 amino acids. Germline CDR1 reads LGHDT; CDR2 reads YNNKEL (reference sequence). Deletions cut 0 bases from V and 2 bases from J, with 17 bases between. DNA of the CDR3: TGTGCCAGCAGCCAAGATAGTTCTCGGGGGCCTGGCAATCAGCCCCAGCATTTT. This encodes CASSQDSSRGPGNQPQHF.

The chain is built from TRBV12-3 or TRBV12-4 and TRBJ1-3, with a tentative D call TRBD1 (5 bases). V lost 10 bases and J 0 bases, leaving 13 bases between the germline ends. CDR3 size: 14 residues. The CDR3 nucleotides are TGTGCCATCAGAACAGGAAACTCTGGAAACACCATATATTTT. Translated, it gives CAIRTGNSGNTIYF.

This clonotype turned up a few times. CDR3 sequence: CAISELAGQVNTGELFF. In nucleotides, the CDR3 is TGTGCCATCAGTGAGCTAGCAGGACAGGTGAACACCGGGGAGCTGTTTTTT. The chain joins TRBV10-3 to TRBJ2-2; 7 bases agree with TRBD1. The trim removed 2 bases at V and 1 base at J, leaving 7 bases unmatched. The CDR3 has 17 residues. Looked up from germline, CDR1 is ENHRY and CDR2 is SYGVKD.

The V call is TRBV6-5, the J call TRBJ2-7; D is perhaps TRBD1 or TRBD2 (5 bases each). The CDR3 is made up of 13 amino acids. Germline values: CDR1 MNHEY, CDR2 SVGAGI. The V and J ends lost 4 bases and 7 bases respectively, with 14 bases between them. In DNA, the CDR3 is TGTGCCAGCAGTTCCGGGGACCCGTGGGAGCAGTACTTC. Protein: CASSSGDPWEQYF.

This chain connects TRBV20-1 to TRBJ1-2; D is possibly TRBD1 (6 bases). Per germline, CDR1 DFQATT and CDR2 SNEGSKA (reference sequence). V was shortened by 3 bases and J by 0 bases, with 23 bases between the two germline ends. CDR3 length: 18 amino acids. The CDR3 loop is CSASLTGATTQANYGYTF. The CDR3 DNA reads as TGCAGTGCTAGCCTGACGGGGGCAACAACCCAAGCTAACTATGGCTACACCTTC.

This chain links TRBV27 with TRBJ1-2, with 8 bases fitting TRBD1. Germline V gives CDR1 MNHEY, CDR2 SMNVEV (reference sequence). The CDR3 sequence is 14 residues long. The ends lost 5 bases at V and 6 bases at J; junction bases unmatched: 8. CDR3 in amino acids: CASSDSGQANGYTF. The CDR3 DNA follows: TGTGCCAGCAGTGACTCGGGACAGGCGAATGGCTACACCTTC.

The rearrangement joins TRBV7-6 to TRBJ2-3, with 12 bases identical to TRBD2. Germline CDR1 and CDR2: SGHVS and FNYEAQ. Germline trimming cut 6 bases from V and 0 bases from J; bases unmatched to any gene: 16. There are 20 residues in the CDR3. The CDR3 DNA reads TGTGCCAGCAGTTTCTTACCCGGACTAGCGGGGAGGTCTAGCACAGATACGCAGTATTTT. It translates to CASSFLPGLAGRSSTDTQYF. Filled out from reference TRBV7-6 and TRBJ2-3, the complete variable domain reads GAGVSQSPRYKVTKRGQDVALRCDPISGHVSLYWYRQALGQGPEFLTYFNYEAQQDKSGLPNDRFSAERPEGSISTLTIQRTEQRDSAMYRCASSFLPGLAGRSSTDTQYFGPGTRLTVL.